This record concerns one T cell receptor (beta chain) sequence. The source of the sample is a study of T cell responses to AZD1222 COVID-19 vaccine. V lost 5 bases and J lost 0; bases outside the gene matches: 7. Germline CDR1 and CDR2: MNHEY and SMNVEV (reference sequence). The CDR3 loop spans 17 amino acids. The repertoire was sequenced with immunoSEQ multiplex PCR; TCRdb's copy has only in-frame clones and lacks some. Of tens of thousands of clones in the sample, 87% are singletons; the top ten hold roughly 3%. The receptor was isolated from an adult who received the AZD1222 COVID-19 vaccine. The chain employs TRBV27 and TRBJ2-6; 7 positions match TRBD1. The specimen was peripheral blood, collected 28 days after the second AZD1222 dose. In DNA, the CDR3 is TGTGCCAGCAGTCTTGGACAGGTGATCTCTGGGGCCAACGTCCTGACTTTC. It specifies CASSLGQVISGANVLTF.